What follows is one T cell receptor (beta chain) and its context. This clonotype has at least ten counts. Its antigen is unknown. No per-base quality is available; no much larger clone lies one base away. The sample originates from a study of T cell repertoires in cytomegalovirus infection (dated by TCRdb to between 2017 and 2020). Study-wide context: The HLA type of each donor mattered for the analysis, because public TCR beta signatures pointed to carriage of CMV infection along with the matching HLA type.

CDR1 and CDR2, per the germline V gene, are SGHRS and YFSETQ. V loses 5 bases of germline sequence and J loses 4 bases, and the interval between the two ends is 13 bases. The CDR3 sequence holds 13 residues, the cysteine and phenylalanine included. Kept here is only the CDR3 DNA, which spans 39 bases and is read in frame from base 1. The instrument was an Illumina HiSeq 1500. TCRdb trimmed the raw reads at Q25, called clones with MiXCR and kept productive beta chains. Rows with a matching CDR3 protein are joined into one entry that keeps the most common DNA and genes. This sample lists roughly 230,000 distinct CDR3 sequences; around 15% were detected once. The top ten constitute around half of the sample. General conclusions and limits of the study: In the ex vivo response, HLA-C-restricted CMV-specific TCR beta clonotypes were dominant, and in two of eight donors the single most frequent clonotype came from this HLA-C-restricted group. Carriers of CMV infection plus the relevant HLA type were discriminated by the cumulative frequency of public TCR beta family members in the study cohort and in an independent roughly 350-donor cohort.

This sequence originates from a human donor in good health (CMV status not recorded). Some clones in this sample may be carry-over from other donors' samples. The rearranged chain carries TRBV5-1 and TRBJ2-7; tentative D gene TRBD1, with 5 bases matching. Sequenced: CD8+ T cells from PBMCs. The sequenced DNA is TGCGCCAGCAGTTTTCAGGGAAGGTACGAGCAGTACTTC. It specifies CASSFQGRYEQYF.